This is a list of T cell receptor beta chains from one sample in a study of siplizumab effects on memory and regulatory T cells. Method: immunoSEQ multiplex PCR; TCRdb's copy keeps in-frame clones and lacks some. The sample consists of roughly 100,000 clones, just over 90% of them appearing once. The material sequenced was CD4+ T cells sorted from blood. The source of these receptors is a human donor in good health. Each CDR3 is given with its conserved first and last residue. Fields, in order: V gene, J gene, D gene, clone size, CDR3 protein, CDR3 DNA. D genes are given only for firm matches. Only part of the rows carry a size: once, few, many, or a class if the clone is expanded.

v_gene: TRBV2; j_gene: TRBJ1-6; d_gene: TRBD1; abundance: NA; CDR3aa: CASSMTGVNSPLHF; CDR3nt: TGTGCCAGCAGTATGACAGGGGTAAATTCACCCCTCCACTTT
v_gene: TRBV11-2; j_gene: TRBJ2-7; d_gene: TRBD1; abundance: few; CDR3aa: CASSLVFRGQGAKQYF; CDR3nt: TGTGCCAGCAGCTTAGTTTTTAGGGGACAGGGGGCCAAGCAGTACTTC
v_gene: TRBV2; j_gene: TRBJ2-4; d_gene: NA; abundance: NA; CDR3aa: CASSEDTLAKNIQYF; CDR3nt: TGTGCCAGCAGTGAAGACACCTTAGCCAAAAACATTCAGTACTTC
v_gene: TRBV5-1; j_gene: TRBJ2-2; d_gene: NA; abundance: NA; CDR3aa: CASSHANTGELFF; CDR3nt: TGCGCCAGCAGCCACGCGAACACCGGGGAGCTGTTTTTT
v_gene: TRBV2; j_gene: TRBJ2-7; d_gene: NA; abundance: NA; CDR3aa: CASSPAIYEQYF; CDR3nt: TGTGCCAGCAGTCCCGCTATCTACGAGCAGTACTTC
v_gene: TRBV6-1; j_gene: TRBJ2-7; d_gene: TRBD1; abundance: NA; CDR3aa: CASSDGTANYEQYF; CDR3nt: TGTGCCAGCAGTGATGGGACAGCGAACTACGAGCAGTACTTC
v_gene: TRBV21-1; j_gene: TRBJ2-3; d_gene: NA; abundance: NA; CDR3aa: CASSKGGLAGVPSTDTQYF; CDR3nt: TGTGCCAGCAGCAAGGGGGGACTAGCGGGCGTACCTAGCACAGATACGCAGTATTTT
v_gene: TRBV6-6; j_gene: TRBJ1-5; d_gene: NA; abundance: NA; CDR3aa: CASSYGDQPQHF; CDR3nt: TGTGCCAGCAGTTACGGCGATCAGCCCCAGCATTTT
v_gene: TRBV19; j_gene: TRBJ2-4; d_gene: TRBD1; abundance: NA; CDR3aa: CASIPQGEYIQYF; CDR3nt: TGTGCCAGTATTCCACAGGGGGAATACATTCAGTACTTC
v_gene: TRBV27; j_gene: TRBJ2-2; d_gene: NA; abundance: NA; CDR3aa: CASSFSPPNTGELFF; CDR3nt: TGTGCCAGCAGTTTCTCACCCCCGAACACCGGGGAGCTGTTTTTT
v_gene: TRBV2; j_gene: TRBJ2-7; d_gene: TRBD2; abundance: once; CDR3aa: CAREELAGGQQYF; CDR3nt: TGTGCCAGGGAGGAACTAGCGGGAGGGCAGCAGTACTTC
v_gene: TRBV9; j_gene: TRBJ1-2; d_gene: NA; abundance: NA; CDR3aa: CASSGAGFTYGYTF; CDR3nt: TGTGCCAGCAGCGGGGCCGGCTTTACCTATGGCTACACCTTC
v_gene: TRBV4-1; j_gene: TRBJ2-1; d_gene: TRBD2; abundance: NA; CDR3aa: CASSQGLARSTRNEQFF; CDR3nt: TGCGCCAGCAGCCAAGGACTAGCGCGTTCCACCCGCAATGAGCAGTTCTTC
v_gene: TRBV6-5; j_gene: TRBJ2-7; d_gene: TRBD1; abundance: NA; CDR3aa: CASSPRGDRGEQYF; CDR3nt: TGTGCCAGCAGCCCCCGAGGGGACAGGGGCGAGCAGTACTTC
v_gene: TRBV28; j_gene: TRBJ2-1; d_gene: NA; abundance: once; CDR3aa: CASSTVRGNEQFF; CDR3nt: TGTGCCAGCAGTACGGTCAGGGGCAATGAGCAGTTCTTC
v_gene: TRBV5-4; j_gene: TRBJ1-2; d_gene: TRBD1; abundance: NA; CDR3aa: CASSIRAGQGNYGYTF; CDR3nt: TGTGCCAGCAGCATACGCGCGGGACAGGGAAACTATGGCTACACCTTC
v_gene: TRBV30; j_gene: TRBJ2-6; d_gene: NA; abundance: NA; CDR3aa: CAWSAGVGGANVLTF; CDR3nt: TGTGCCTGGAGTGCAGGGGTCGGTGGGGCCAACGTCCTGACTTTC
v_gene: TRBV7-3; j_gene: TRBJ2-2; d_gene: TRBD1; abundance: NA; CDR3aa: CASSSTGGATGELFF; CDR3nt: TGTGCCAGCAGTTCAACAGGGGGCGCGACCGGGGAGCTGTTTTTT
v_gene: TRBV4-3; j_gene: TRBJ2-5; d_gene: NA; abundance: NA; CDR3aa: CASSQGWEQETQYF; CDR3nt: TGCGCCAGCAGCCAAGGCTGGGAGCAAGAGACCCAGTACTTC
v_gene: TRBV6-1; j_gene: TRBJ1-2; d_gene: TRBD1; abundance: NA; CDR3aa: CASSEAGVGAGTGIILSGYTF; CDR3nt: TGTGCCAGCAGTGAAGCGGGGGTAGGAGCCGGGACAGGGATTATTCTCTCGGGCTACACCTTC
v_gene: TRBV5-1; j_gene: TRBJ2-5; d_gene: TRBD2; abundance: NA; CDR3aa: CASSLEASGGTETQYF; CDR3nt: TGCGCCAGCAGCTTGGAGGCTAGCGGGGGGACGGAGACCCAGTACTTC
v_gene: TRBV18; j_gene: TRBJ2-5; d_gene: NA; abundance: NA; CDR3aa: CASSPLPEETQYF; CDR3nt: TGTGCCAGCTCACCACTGCCAGAAGAGACCCAGTACTTC
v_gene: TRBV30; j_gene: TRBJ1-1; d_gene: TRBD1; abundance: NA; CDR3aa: CAWSVKSGGAGSYTEAFF; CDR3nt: TGTGCCTGGAGTGTAAAGTCAGGGGGCGCCGGGAGCTACACTGAAGCTTTCTTT
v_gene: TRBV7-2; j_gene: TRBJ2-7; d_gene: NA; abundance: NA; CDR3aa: CASNEYGEQYF; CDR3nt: TGTGCCAGCAACGAGTACGGCGAGCAGTACTTC
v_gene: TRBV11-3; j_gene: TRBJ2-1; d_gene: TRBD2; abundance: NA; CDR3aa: CASSISGGSYNEQFF; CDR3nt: TGTGCCAGCAGTATCTCGGGGGGCTCCTACAATGAGCAGTTCTTC
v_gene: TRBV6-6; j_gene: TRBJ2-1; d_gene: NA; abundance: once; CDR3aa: CASSPTPSSYNEQFF; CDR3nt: TGTGCCAGCAGTCCGACTCCCAGCTCCTACAATGAGCAGTTCTTC
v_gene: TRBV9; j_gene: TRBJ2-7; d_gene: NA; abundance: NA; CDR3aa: CASSVGAGLGTYEQYF; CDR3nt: TGTGCCAGCAGCGTAGGAGCAGGCCTGGGAACTTACGAGCAGTACTTC
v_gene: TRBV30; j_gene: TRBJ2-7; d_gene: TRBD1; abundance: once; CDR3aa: CAWSVSPSSRDRGYEQYF; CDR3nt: TGTGCCTGGAGTGTATCCCCCTCATCCCGGGACAGGGGATACGAGCAGTACTTC
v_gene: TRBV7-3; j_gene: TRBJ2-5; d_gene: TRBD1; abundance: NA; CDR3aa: CASSLGGQQETQYF; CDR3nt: TGTGCCAGCAGCTTAGGGGGACAGCAAGAGACCCAGTACTTC
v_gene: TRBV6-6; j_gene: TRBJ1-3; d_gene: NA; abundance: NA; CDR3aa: CASSLARDTIYF; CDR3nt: TGTGCCAGCAGTCTAGCCCGGGACACCATATATTTT
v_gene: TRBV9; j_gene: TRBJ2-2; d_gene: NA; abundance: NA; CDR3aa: CASSVTPTGELFF; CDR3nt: TGTGCCAGCAGCGTAACCCCAACCGGGGAGCTGTTTTTT
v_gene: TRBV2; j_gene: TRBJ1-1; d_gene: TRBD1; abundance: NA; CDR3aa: CASSPTGGLTEAFF; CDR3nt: TGTGCCAGCAGCCCTACAGGGGGCCTAACTGAAGCTTTCTTT